Following are 14 T cell receptor beta chains from one sample sequenced in a study of T cells in localized non-small cell lung cancer. Using immunoSEQ multiplex PCR, the repertoire was profiled, and TCRdb retains in-frame clones only, with some absent. The repertoire holds under 70,000 clones, with roughly 90% as singletons. The specimen was peripheral blood, collected before any cancer treatment. The receptors were gathered from a woman aged 35-75 years with stage I lung adenocarcinoma.

The gene calls are TRBV19 and TRBJ1-4; weak D call: TRBD1 (6 bases). This CDR3 is 15 amino acids long. CDR1 and CDR2 from the germline V gene are LNHDA and SQIVND (reference sequence). The germline V and J ends were trimmed by 7 bases and 8 bases, with 20 bases remaining between them. The CDR3 DNA follows: TGTGCCAGTACCGCATCACAGGGAATAAAAGAAAAACTGTTTTTT. It translates to CASTASQGIKEKLFF.

This sequence joins TRBV28 and TRBJ1-2; D gene ambiguous. The ends were cut back, 2 bases at V and 4 bases at J, with 11 bases in the middle. Germline CDR1 MDHEN, CDR2 SYDVKM. This CDR3 comprises 14 residues. CDR3 DNA sequence: TGTGCCAGCAGTTTAGGCCAGAAGATCTATGGCTACACCTTC. Its translation: CASSLGQKIYGYTF.

The CDR3 loop is CAISEGQSTDTQYF. As DNA, the CDR3 is TGTGCCATCAGTGAGGGACAGAGCACAGATACGCAGTATTTT. This rearrangement joins TRBV10-3 to TRBJ2-3, with a weak D call TRBD1 (6 bases). The CDR3 has 14 residues. Germline V gives CDR1 ENHRY, CDR2 SYGVKD. V was pared by 2 bases and J by 0 bases, with 6 bases between.

The chain has TRBV7-2 and TRBJ2-2; D gene ambiguous. The CDR3 has 14 residues. CDR1 is SGHTA and CDR2 is FQGNSA in the germline V gene. V was trimmed by 5 bases and J by 6 bases, leaving 13 bases between them. This chain's CDR3 is CASSQLPRAGELFF. CDR3 nucleotide sequence: TGTGCCAGCAGCCAACTCCCCCGGGCCGGGGAGCTGTTTTTT.

The chain combines TRBV7-9 with TRBJ1-6; TRBD1 matches 9 bases. The trim removed 6 bases at V and 7 bases at J, leaving 13 bases unmatched. This CDR3 region has 17 residues. Germline V gene data show CDR1 as SEHNR and CDR2 as FQNEAQ (reference sequence). The CDR3: CASRNWTGTGWNSPLHF. The CDR3 DNA sequence: TGTGCCAGCAGAAATTGGACCGGGACAGGGTGGAATTCACCCCTCCACTTT.

The genes are TRBV2 and TRBJ2-5; D is ambiguous. The germline V gene has CDR1 SNHLY and CDR2 FYNNEI. The CDR3 totals 13 residues. The V end was cut by 4 bases, the J end by 5 bases, with 11 bases between. The CDR3 loop reads CASSGSGRETQYF. The CDR3, as DNA: TGTGCCAGCAGTGGTTCAGGTCGGGAGACCCAGTACTTC.

Only one count was recorded for this clone. J is TRBJ2-5 and V is TRBV9; D may be TRBD1 or TRBD2 (7 bases each). The germline V and J ends were trimmed by 2 bases and 5 bases, with 16 bases remaining between them. This CDR3 has 15 residues. Germline CDR1 SGDLS, CDR2 YYNGEE. CDR3 DNA: TGTGCCAGCAGCGTCAGGCCAGGGGGGGGTGAGACCCAGTACTTC. Its translation: CASSVRPGGGETQYF.

The chain couples TRBV6-5 to TRBJ2-7, with 8 bases identical to TRBD1. CDR1 MNHEY and CDR2 SVGAGI come from the germline V gene. The trim removed 2 bases at V and 4 bases at J, leaving 4 bases unmatched. The CDR3 contains 14 residues. The CDR3 DNA is TGTGCCAGCAGTTACCGACAGGGGCGGTACGAGCAGTACTTC. Translation gives CASSYRQGRYEQYF.

V and J are TRBV7-3 and TRBJ1-1; a possible D gene is TRBD1 (5 bases). This CDR3 comprises 13 residues. Germline CDR1 and CDR2: SGHTA and FQGTGA. The V end was cut by 5 bases, the J end by 4 bases, with 11 bases between. The CDR3 spells CASSVGRGTEAFF. Written as DNA, the CDR3 is TGTGCCAGCAGCGTGGGACGAGGCACTGAAGCTTTCTTT.

The J gene is TRBJ2-1, the V gene TRBV7-7; possibly TRBD1 for D (7 bases). Trimming took 2 bases from V and 7 from J, leaving 21 bases between them. CDR1 SSHAT and CDR2 FNYEAQ come from the germline V gene (reference sequence). This CDR3 region has 17 residues. Here the CDR3 reads CASSLYGGQGVGNEQFF. The CDR3 DNA reads TGTGCCAGCAGCTTATATGGGGGGCAGGGGGTAGGTAATGAGCAGTTCTTC.

This clone was counted once. The chain is built from TRBV27 and TRBJ1-5; D not resolved. V was pared by 0 bases and J by 1 base, with 4 bases between. Germline values: CDR1 MNHEY, CDR2 SMNVEV (reference sequence). This CDR3 is built from 14 residues. CDR3 sequence reads: CASSLSTSNQPQHF. The CDR3 DNA is TGTGCCAGCAGTTTATCGACAAGCAATCAGCCCCAGCATTTT.

This clone was counted only a few times. V and J are TRBV4-2 and TRBJ1-2; D gene uncertain. The CDR3 extends over 13 amino acids. Germline V lookup: CDR1 LGHNA, CDR2 YNFKEQ. The ends were cut back, 0 bases at V and 8 bases at J, with 10 bases in the middle. CDR3 region: CASSQDSRRGYTF. In DNA, the CDR3 is TGTGCCAGCAGCCAAGATAGCAGGCGGGGCTACACCTTC.

The chain couples TRBV6-5 to TRBJ1-6; maybe TRBD1 (5 bases). CDR1 and CDR2 (germline): MNHEY, SVGAGI. V shed 6 bases and J shed 7 bases, with 19 bases lying between them. The CDR3 covers 16 residues. CDR3 residues: CASSYLGSGRNSPLHF. The CDR3 nucleotides read TGTGCCAGCAGCTACCTTGGCTCGGGGCGAAATTCACCCCTCCACTTT.

The CDR3 DNA follows: TGTGCCAGTGGAACCGGGACAGGATTAGCCGATGAGCAGTTCTTC. Its translation is CASGTGTGLADEQFF. This chain joins TRBV19 and TRBJ2-1, with 8 positions matching TRBD1. J lost 8 bases, V lost 8 bases, and 14 bases had no gene match. This CDR3 contains 15 residues. Germline V lookup: CDR1 LNHDA, CDR2 SQIVND (reference sequence).